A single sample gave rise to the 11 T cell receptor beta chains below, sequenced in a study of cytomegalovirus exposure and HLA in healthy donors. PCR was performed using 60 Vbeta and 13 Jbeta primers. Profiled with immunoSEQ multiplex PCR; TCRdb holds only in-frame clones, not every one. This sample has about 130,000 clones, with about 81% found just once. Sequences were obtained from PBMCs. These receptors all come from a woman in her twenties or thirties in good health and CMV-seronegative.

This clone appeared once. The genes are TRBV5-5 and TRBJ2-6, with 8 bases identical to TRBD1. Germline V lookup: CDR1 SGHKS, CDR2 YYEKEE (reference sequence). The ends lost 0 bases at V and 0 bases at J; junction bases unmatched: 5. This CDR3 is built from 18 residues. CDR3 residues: CASSLAPGQGSGANVLTF. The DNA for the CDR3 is TGTGCCAGCAGCTTGGCGCCCGGACAGGGCTCTGGGGCCAACGTCCTGACTTTC. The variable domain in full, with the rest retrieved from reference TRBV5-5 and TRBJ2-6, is DAGVTQSPTHLIKTRGQQVTLRCSPISGHKSVSWYQQVLGQGPQFIFQYYEKEERGRGNFPDRFSARQFPNYSSELNVNALLLGDSALYLCASSLAPGQGSGANVLTFGAGSRLTVL.

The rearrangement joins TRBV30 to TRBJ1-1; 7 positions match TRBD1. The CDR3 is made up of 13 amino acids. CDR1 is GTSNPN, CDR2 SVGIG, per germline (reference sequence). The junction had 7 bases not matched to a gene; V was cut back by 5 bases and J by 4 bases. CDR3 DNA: TGTGCCTGGGGAGGGGGCGTGGGCACTGAAGCTTTCTTT. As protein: CAWGGGVGTEAFF.

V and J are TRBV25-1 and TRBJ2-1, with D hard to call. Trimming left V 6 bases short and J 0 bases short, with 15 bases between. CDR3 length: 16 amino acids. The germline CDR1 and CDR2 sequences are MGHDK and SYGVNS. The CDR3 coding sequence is TGTGCCAGCAGCTCATCGACGGGTAGCTCCTACAATGAGCAGTTCTTC. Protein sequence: CASSSSTGSSYNEQFF.

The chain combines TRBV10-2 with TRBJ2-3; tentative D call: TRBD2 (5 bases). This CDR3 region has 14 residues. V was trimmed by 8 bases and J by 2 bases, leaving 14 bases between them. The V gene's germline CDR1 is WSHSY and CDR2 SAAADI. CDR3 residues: CASVRGGLTDTQYF. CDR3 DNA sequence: TGCGCCAGCGTCCGAGGAGGACTCACAGATACGCAGTATTTT.

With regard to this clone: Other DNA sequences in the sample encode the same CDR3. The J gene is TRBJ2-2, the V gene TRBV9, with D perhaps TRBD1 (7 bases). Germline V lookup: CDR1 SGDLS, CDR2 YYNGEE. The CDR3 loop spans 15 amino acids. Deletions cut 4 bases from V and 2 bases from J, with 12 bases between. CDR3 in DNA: TGTGCCAGCAGCCCGCGGGACAGCAACACCGGGGAGCTGTTTTTT. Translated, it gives CASSPRDSNTGELFF. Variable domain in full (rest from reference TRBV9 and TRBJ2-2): DSGVTQTPKHLITATGQRVTLRCSPRSGDLSVYWYQQSLDQGLQFLIQYYNGEERAKGNILERFSAQQFPDLHSELNLSSLELGDSALYFCASSPRDSNTGELFFGEGSRLTVL.

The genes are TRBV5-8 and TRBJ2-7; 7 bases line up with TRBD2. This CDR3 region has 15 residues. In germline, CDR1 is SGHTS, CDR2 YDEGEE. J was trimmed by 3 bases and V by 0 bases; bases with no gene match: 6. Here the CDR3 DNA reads TGTGCCAGCAGCTTGGCTAGCGGAACGTTCTACGAGCAGTACTTC. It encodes CASSLASGTFYEQYF.

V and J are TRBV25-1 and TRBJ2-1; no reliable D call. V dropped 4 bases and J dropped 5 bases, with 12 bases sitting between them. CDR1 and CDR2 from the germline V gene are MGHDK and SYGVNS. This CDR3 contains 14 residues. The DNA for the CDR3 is TGTGCCAGCAGTGCCCAGGCCCCGAACAATGAGCAGTTCTTC. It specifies CASSAQAPNNEQFF. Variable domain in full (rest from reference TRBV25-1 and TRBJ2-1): EADIYQTPRYLVIGTGKKITLECSQTMGHDKMYWYQQDPGMELHLIHYSYGVNSTEKGDLSSESTVSRIRTEHFPLTLESARPSHTSQYLCASSAQAPNNEQFFGPGTRLTVL.

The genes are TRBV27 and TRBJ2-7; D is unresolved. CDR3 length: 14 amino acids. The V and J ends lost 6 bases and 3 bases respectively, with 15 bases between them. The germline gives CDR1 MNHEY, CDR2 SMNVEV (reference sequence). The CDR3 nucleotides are TGTGCCAGCAGCCCAAGCGTTGGGTTCTACGAGCAGTACTTC. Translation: CASSPSVGFYEQYF.

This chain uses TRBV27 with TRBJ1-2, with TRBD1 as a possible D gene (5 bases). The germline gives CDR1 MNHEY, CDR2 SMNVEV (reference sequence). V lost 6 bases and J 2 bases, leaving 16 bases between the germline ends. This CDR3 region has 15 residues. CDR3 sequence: CASRVRGGGNYGYTF. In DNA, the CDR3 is TGTGCCAGCAGGGTGCGCGGGGGAGGCAACTATGGCTACACCTTC.

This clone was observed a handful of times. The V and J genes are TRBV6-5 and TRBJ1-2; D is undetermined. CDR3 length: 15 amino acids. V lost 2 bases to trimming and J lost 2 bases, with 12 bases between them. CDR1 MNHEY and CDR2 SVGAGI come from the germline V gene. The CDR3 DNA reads TGTGCCAGCAGTTACGAGGGTCTTGGGAACTATGGCTACACCTTC. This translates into CASSYEGLGNYGYTF.

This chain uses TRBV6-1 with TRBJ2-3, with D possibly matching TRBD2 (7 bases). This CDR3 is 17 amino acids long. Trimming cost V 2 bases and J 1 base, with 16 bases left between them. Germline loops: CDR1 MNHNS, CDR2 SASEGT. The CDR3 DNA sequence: TGTGCCAGCAGTGAATATGGGGGGGGGCGGGGCACAGATACGCAGTATTTT. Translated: CASSEYGGGRGTDTQYF.